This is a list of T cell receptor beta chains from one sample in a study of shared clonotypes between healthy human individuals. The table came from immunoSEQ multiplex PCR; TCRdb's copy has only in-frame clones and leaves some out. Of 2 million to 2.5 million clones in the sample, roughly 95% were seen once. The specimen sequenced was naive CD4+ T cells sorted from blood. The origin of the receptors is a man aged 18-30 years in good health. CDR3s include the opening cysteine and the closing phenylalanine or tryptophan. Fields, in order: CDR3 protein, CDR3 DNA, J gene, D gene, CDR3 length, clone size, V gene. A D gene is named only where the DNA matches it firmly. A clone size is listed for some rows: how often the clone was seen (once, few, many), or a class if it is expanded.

CASMNLAGTVGRQPQHF,TGTGCCAGTATGAATCTGGCGGGAACAGTGGGGCGTCAGCCCCAGCATTTT,TRBJ1-5,-,17,once,TRBV19
CATRTSGYNEQFF,TGTGCCACCAGGACTAGCGGCTACAATGAGCAGTTCTTC,TRBJ2-1,TRBD2,13,-,TRBV5-6
CASSQELQEIISPNNYGYTF,TGTGCCAGCAGCCAAGAGCTACAGGAGATTATTTCCCCAAATAACTATGGCTACACCTTC,TRBJ1-2,-,20,-,TRBV4-2
CASSRDRGTSRLSSYEQYF,TGTGCCAGCAGCCGAGACAGAGGGACTAGCCGGCTGAGCTCCTACGAGCAGTACTTC,TRBJ2-7,TRBD2,19,-,TRBV14
CASSSDRLTNYGYTF,TGCGCCAGCAGCTCGGACAGGCTAACTAACTATGGCTACACCTTC,TRBJ1-2,TRBD1,15,-,TRBV5-1
CASGKREEFYNEQFF,TGTGCCAGCGGGAAGCGGGAGGAGTTTTACAATGAGCAGTTCTTC,TRBJ2-1,TRBD2,15,-,TRBV6-5
CASSWGQGSEQYF,TGTGCCAGCAGCTGGGGACAGGGCTCCGAGCAGTACTTC,TRBJ2-7,TRBD1,13,once,TRBV7-9
CASSLGLAGDRQFF,TGTGCCAGCAGCTTGGGTTTAGCGGGAGATCGGCAGTTCTTC,TRBJ2-1,TRBD2,14,-,TRBV5-4
CASRGQASGANVLTF,TGTGCCAGCAGGGGACAAGCCTCTGGGGCCAACGTCCTGACTTTC,TRBJ2-6,-,15,once,TRBV9
CASSLAGNNEQFF,TGCGCCAGCAGCTTGGCCGGCAACAATGAGCAGTTCTTC,TRBJ2-1,-,13,-,TRBV5-1
CSVDRGNTEAFF,TGCAGCGTTGACAGGGGAAACACTGAAGCTTTCTTT,TRBJ1-1,-,12,-,TRBV29-1
CASSESGAQETQYF,TGTGCCAGCAGTGAATCAGGGGCCCAGGAGACCCAGTACTTC,TRBJ2-5,-,14,-,TRBV6-1
CASSDLAGGQTGELFF,TGTGCCAGCAGCGACCTAGCGGGGGGGCAAACCGGGGAGCTGTTTTTT,TRBJ2-2,TRBD2,16,-,TRBV9
CASSSRPGLAVTDRSDEQFF,TGTGCCAGCAGCAGCCGCCCGGGACTAGCGGTCACGGACAGGAGCGATGAGCAGTTCTTC,TRBJ2-1,-,20,-,TRBV21-1
CASSTTGNGNSPLHF,TGTGCCAGCAGCACGACAGGGAACGGCAATTCACCCCTCCACTTT,TRBJ1-6,TRBD1,15,few,TRBV2
CASSGIGTGLQPQHF,TGTGCCAGCTCAGGGATCGGGACAGGGCTTCAGCCCCAGCATTTT,TRBJ1-5,TRBD1,15,-,TRBV28
CASSQGLAGTDTQYF,TGTGCTAGCAGCCAGGGCCTAGCAGGCACAGATACGCAGTATTTT,TRBJ2-3,-,15,once,TRBV7-7
CASSADGMGSYNEQFF,TGTGCCAGCAGTGCAGATGGCATGGGCTCCTACAATGAGCAGTTCTTC,TRBJ2-1,-,16,-,TRBV6-1
CASRTNSIEQYF,TGTGCCTCCCGGACTAACAGCATCGAGCAGTACTTC,TRBJ2-7,-,12,once,TRBV10-3
CASSPGLGAEKLFF,TGTGCCAGCAGCCCCGGGCTCGGGGCCGAAAAACTGTTTTTT,TRBJ1-4,-,14,-,TRBV2
CASSPPGRVNTDTQYF,TGTGCCAGCAGCCCCCCGGGGAGGGTTAACACAGATACGCAGTATTTT,TRBJ2-3,TRBD2,16,-,TRBV7-2
CASSIQPGQGYEQYF,TGTGCCAGTAGTATACAGCCGGGACAGGGGTACGAGCAGTACTTC,TRBJ2-7,TRBD1,15,once,TRBV19
CAISGSGGDDEQYF,TGTGCCATCAGTGGTAGCGGGGGGGACGACGAGCAGTACTTC,TRBJ2-7,TRBD2,14,-,TRBV10-3
CASSLVGENTEAFF,TGCGCCAGCAGCTTGGTAGGAGAGAACACTGAAGCTTTCTTT,TRBJ1-1,-,14,-,TRBV5-1
CASSRAGRGDPNYGYTF,TGTGCCAGCAGTCGAGCCGGCAGGGGCGATCCTAACTATGGCTACACCTTC,TRBJ1-2,-,17,-,TRBV28
CASSPGLAGGEQFF,TGTGCCAGCAGCCCGGGACTAGCGGGAGGTGAGCAGTTCTTC,TRBJ2-1,TRBD2,14,once,TRBV7-2
CASSLGPGRRLEQYF,TGTGCCAGCAGCTTAGGCCCAGGCCGCCGGCTCGAGCAGTACTTC,TRBJ2-7,-,15,-,TRBV7-9
CSVENGQGRNYGYTF,TGCAGCGTTGAAAATGGTCAGGGGCGTAACTATGGCTACACCTTC,TRBJ1-2,-,15,-,TRBV29-1
CASTKSGGPNTEAFF,TGTGCCAGTACGAAGAGTGGAGGGCCGAACACTGAAGCTTTCTTT,TRBJ1-1,-,15,-,TRBV2
CAWGTVGETQYF,TGTGCCTGGGGGACTGTGGGGGAGACCCAGTACTTC,TRBJ2-5,-,12,-,TRBV30
CASSHKPGQREVF,TGTGCCAGCAGCCATAAACCGGGACAGAGGGAAGTCTTT,TRBJ1-1,TRBD1,13,-,TRBV14
CAGGLAGGETQYF,TGTGCCGGAGGACTAGCGGGAGGAGAGACCCAGTACTTC,TRBJ2-5,TRBD2,13,-,TRBV7-9
CASSQDLGTQYF,TGCGCCAGCAGCCAAGATCTCGGGACCCAGTACTTC,TRBJ2-5,-,12,-,TRBV4-3
CASSLGLAGGPDYEQYF,TGCGCCAGCAGCTTGGGTCTAGCGGGGGGGCCCGACTACGAGCAGTACTTC,TRBJ2-7,TRBD2,17,-,TRBV5-1
CASSLASWSNYGYTF,TGTGCCAGCAGCTTAGCGTCCTGGTCTAACTATGGCTACACCTTC,TRBJ1-2,-,15,-,TRBV7-8
CASSLVAAGYTGELFF,TGTGCCAGCAGCTTAGTAGCTGCAGGGTACACCGGGGAGCTGTTTTTT,TRBJ2-2,-,16,-,TRBV5-6
CASSQETGTPPGYTF,TGCGCCAGCAGCCAAGAAACAGGGACCCCCCCTGGCTACACCTTC,TRBJ1-2,-,15,once,TRBV4-3
CASRGGAGPVTDTQYF,TGTGCCAGCAGGGGGGGCGCGGGGCCAGTCACAGATACGCAGTATTTT,TRBJ2-3,-,16,-,TRBV5-4
CASSAGQHNEQFF,TGTGCCAGCAGTGCCGGGCAGCACAATGAGCAGTTCTTC,TRBJ2-1,-,13,once,TRBV25-1
CASSYDPGAGTQYF,TGTGCCAGCAGCTACGACCCTGGGGCGGGGACGCAGTATTTT,TRBJ2-3,-,14,once,TRBV7-9
CASRPSGASNQPQHF,TGTGCCAGCAGGCCCTCGGGGGCTAGCAATCAGCCCCAGCATTTT,TRBJ1-5,-,15,-,TRBV27
CASSRDRVNYGYTF,TGTGCCAGCAGTAGGGACAGGGTTAACTATGGCTACACCTTC,TRBJ1-2,TRBD1,14,few,TRBV2
CASSSDYEQYF,TGCGCCAGCAGCTCCGACTACGAGCAGTACTTC,TRBJ2-7,-,11,-,TRBV5-1
CASSLLHENIQYF,TGTGCCAGCAGTCTCCTACATGAAAACATTCAGTACTTC,TRBJ2-4,-,13,-,TRBV28
CASTSQNTEAFF,TGTGCCAGTACATCGCAGAACACTGAAGCTTTCTTT,TRBJ1-1,-,12,-,TRBV19
CASSLKGPGTLHF,TGTGCCAGCAGCTTGAAGGGGCCGGGGACCCTCCACTTT,TRBJ1-6,-,13,-,TRBV5-6
CASSSRGEETQYF,TGCGCCAGCAGCTCCAGGGGAGAAGAGACCCAGTACTTC,TRBJ2-5,-,13,-,TRBV5-1
CASSGLVGYNEQFF,TGTGCCAGCAGTGGACTAGTAGGTTACAATGAGCAGTTCTTC,TRBJ2-1,-,14,-,TRBV2
CASFPGQGVHEQYF,TGTGCCAGTTTCCCCGGGCAGGGAGTCCACGAGCAGTACTTC,TRBJ2-7,-,14,-,TRBV6-1
CASSFQFGYTF,TGTGCCAGCAGTTTTCAGTTTGGCTACACCTTC,TRBJ1-2,-,11,-,TRBV28
CASTLYLNTEAFF,TGTGCCAGCACCCTCTACCTGAACACTGAAGCTTTCTTT,TRBJ1-1,-,13,-,TRBV5-5
CASSVGQGKTQYF,TGTGCCAGCAGTGTTGGCCAGGGCAAGACCCAGTACTTC,TRBJ2-5,-,13,-,TRBV2
CASSSPLNPANEKLFF,TGTGCCAGCAGTTCCCCCCTAAACCCGGCTAATGAAAAACTGTTTTTT,TRBJ1-4,-,16,-,TRBV28
CASSHPGQSYPEQYF,TGCGCCAGCAGCCACCCGGGACAGTCTTACCCCGAGCAGTACTTC,TRBJ2-7,TRBD1,15,once,TRBV4-1
CASSLRDTLYEQYF,TGTGCCAGCAGTCTTCGGGACACCCTATACGAGCAGTACTTC,TRBJ2-7,-,14,-,TRBV25-1
CASSRGHNNEQFF,TGTGCCAGCAGTCGGGGACATAACAATGAGCAGTTCTTC,TRBJ2-1,-,13,-,TRBV6-5
CASTSSGANVLTF,TGTGCCAGCACCTCCTCTGGGGCCAACGTCCTGACTTTC,TRBJ2-6,-,13,once,TRBV27